The T cell receptor (beta chain) described here comes from a study of T cells in narcolepsy. Some clones are missing from TCRdb's copy, which holds only in-frame ones; the method was immunoSEQ multiplex PCR. The table includes 26,000 or so clones, approximately 78% detected once. Trimming stripped 4 bases from V and 4 bases from J, with 16 bases between. This CDR3 is 14 amino acids long. From germline, CDR1 is GTSNPN and CDR2 SVGIG (reference sequence). This receptor was obtained from a human donor with narcolepsy. The chain links TRBV30 to TRBJ1-1, with D tentatively TRBD1 (6 bases). The sample was CD45RA- memory CD4+ T cells from PBMCs. The chain's CDR3 is CAWTRSGGGTEAFF. CDR3 DNA: TGTGCCTGGACCAGGAGTGGAGGGGGCACTGAAGCTTTCTTT.